The 29 T cell receptor beta chains in this list originate from one sample, sequenced in a study of blood T cell repertoires in COVID-19. The protocol was immunoSEQ multiplex PCR, while the TCRdb copy is restricted to in-frame clones and leaves out a portion. Of 25,000 to 35,000 clones in the sample, 65% to 90% are singletons; the top ten hold roughly 8.7%. What was sequenced was peripheral blood. These receptors were collected from a man aged 80 or over with active COVID-19.

The V gene is TRBV27, the J gene TRBJ2-7; TRBD1 agrees at 7 bases. The trim removed 3 bases at V and 2 bases at J, leaving 7 bases unmatched. Germline CDR1 MNHEY, CDR2 SMNVEV (reference sequence). The CDR3 sequence is 15 residues long. The chain's CDR3 is CASSFSDRATYEQYF. The DNA of the CDR3 is TGTGCCAGCAGTTTCAGCGACAGGGCTACCTACGAGCAGTACTTC.

The chain combines TRBV19 with TRBJ2-3, with a weak D call TRBD1 (6 bases). This CDR3 is 15 amino acids long. Between the trimmed V and J ends, which lost 0 bases and 7 bases, there was a span of 14 bases. Germline CDR1 reads LNHDA; CDR2 reads SQIVND (reference sequence). The CDR3 reads CASSIDPGETNTQYF. The CDR3 nucleotides are TGTGCCAGTAGTATAGACCCAGGGGAGACAAATACGCAGTATTTT. Full variable domain (remainder filled in from reference TRBV19 and TRBJ2-3): DGGITQSPKYLFRKEGQNVTLSCEQNLNHDAMYWYRQDPGQGLRLIYYSQIVNDFQKGDIAEGYSVSREKKESFPLTVTSAQKNPTAFYLCASSIDPGETNTQYFGPGTRLTVL.

CDR3 coding DNA: TGTGCCAGCAGCTCAAGGGACAGGGCTCTTATAGGAAGTTCACCCCTCCACTTT. Translation: CASSSRDRALIGSSPLHF. The rearrangement links TRBV5-5 to TRBJ1-6, with 9 bases matching TRBD1. The V gene end was trimmed by 3 bases and the J gene end by 9 bases; junction bases not matched to a gene: 16. The CDR3 contains 18 residues. CDR1 and CDR2 (germline): SGHKS, YYEKEE (reference sequence). Based on the CDR3 plus reference TRBV5-5 and TRBJ1-6, the full variable domain is DAGVTQSPTHLIKTRGQQVTLRCSPISGHKSVSWYQQVLGQGPQFIFQYYEKEERGRGNFPDRFSARQFPNYSSELNVNALLLGDSALYLCASSSRDRALIGSSPLHFGNGTRLTVT.

Note on this clone: An end of the junction does not agree with germline; a read error may underlie this. This rearrangement joins TRBV11-3 to TRBJ2-1, with D unclear. CDR1 is SGHNT, CDR2 YENEEA, per germline. The CDR3 is 12 residues long. CDR3 sequence reads: CASSLVDNKQFF. Written as DNA, the CDR3 is TGTGCCAGCAGCTTAGTAGACAATAAGCAGTTCTTC. Complete variable domain (other parts from reference TRBV11-3 and TRBJ2-1): EAGVVQSPRYKIIEKKQPVAFWCNPISGHNTLYWYLQNLGQGPELLIRYENEEAVDDSQLPKDRFSAERLKGVDSTLKIQPAELGDSAVYLCASSLVDNKQFFGPGTRLTVL.

This chain uses TRBV2 with TRBJ2-2; D possibly corresponds to TRBD1 (5 bases). The ends were cut back, 2 bases at V and 5 bases at J, with 15 bases in the middle. Germline CDR1 and CDR2: SNHLY and FYNNEI. The CDR3 covers 16 residues. Written as DNA, the CDR3 is TGTGCCAGCAGTGAAAATGGGCAGGGCTGGACCGGGGAGCTGTTTTTT. It is translated as CASSENGQGWTGELFF. The variable domain in full, with the rest retrieved from reference TRBV2 and TRBJ2-2, is EPEVTQTPSHQVTQMGQEVILRCVPISNHLYFYWYRQILGQKVEFLVSFYNNEISEKSEIFDDQFSVERPDGSNFTLKIRSTKLEDSAMYFCASSENGQGWTGELFFGEGSRLTVL.

The rearrangement joins TRBV10-3 to TRBJ2-5; 7 positions agree with TRBD2. V shed 10 bases, J shed 4 bases, and the junction held 6 bases outside the gene matches. The CDR3 has 12 residues. Germline assignment: CDR1 ENHRY and CDR2 SYGVKD. CDR3 in amino acids: CATAGEGETQYF. The CDR3 DNA reads as TGTGCCACCGCGGGGGAGGGAGAGACCCAGTACTTC.

This clone was observed a single time. The chain uses TRBV20-1 and TRBJ1-1; D uncertain. This CDR3 contains 11 residues. Germline CDR1 reads DFQATT; CDR2 reads SNEGSKA (reference sequence). V lost 5 bases and J lost 11, with 15 bases in between. This chain's CDR3 is CSALSSGEAFF. The CDR3 DNA sequence: TGCAGTGCTTTATCCAGCGGGGAGGCTTTCTTT.

J is TRBJ1-2 and V is TRBV27; 10 positions agree with TRBD1. Germline CDR1 reads MNHEY; CDR2 reads SMNVEV (reference sequence). The CDR3 consists of 17 residues. J lost 2 bases, V lost 6 bases, and 12 bases had no gene match. The CDR3 region has the DNA TGTGCCAGCAGCCAGGGACAGGGGCAGGGTTGGAACTATGGCTACACCTTC. This translates into CASSQGQGQGWNYGYTF.

The rearrangement joins TRBV7-2 to TRBJ1-2, with TRBD1 as a possible D gene (6 bases). In germline, CDR1 is SGHTA, CDR2 FQGNSA. There are 18 residues in the CDR3. The V and J ends lost 0 bases and 2 bases respectively, with 19 bases between them. Written as DNA, the CDR3 is TGTGCCAGCAGCTTAGCGAGGGGGGGCGCCCCTGAAAACTATGGCTACACCTTC. Amino acid sequence: CASSLARGGAPENYGYTF.

This clone turned up a few times. The gene calls are TRBV19 and TRBJ1-2; no clear D gene. V dropped 3 bases and J dropped 6 bases, with 5 bases sitting between them. This CDR3 is 11 amino acids long. The germline V gene has CDR1 LNHDA and CDR2 SQIVND (reference sequence). The CDR3 DNA is TGTGCCAGTAGTATGTCAGATGGCTACACCTTC. Translated: CASSMSDGYTF. The full variable domain, in which reference TRBV19 and TRBJ1-2 provide the parts outside the CDR3, is DGGITQSPKYLFRKEGQNVTLSCEQNLNHDAMYWYRQDPGQGLRLIYYSQIVNDFQKGDIAEGYSVSREKKESFPLTVTSAQKNPTAFYLCASSMSDGYTFGSGTRLTVV.

The V and J genes are TRBV4-3 and TRBJ2-3, with unresolved D. V lost 0 bases to trimming and J lost 2 bases, with 9 bases between them. CDR3 size: 15 residues. Germline V lookup: CDR1 LGHNA, CDR2 YSLEER. The chain's CDR3 is CASSQDAHYTDTQYF. In nucleotides, the CDR3 is TGCGCCAGCAGCCAAGACGCTCACTACACAGATACGCAGTATTTT.

This rearrangement joins TRBV19 to TRBJ1-1, with D tentatively TRBD1 (5 bases). The CDR3 has 11 amino acids. Germline V CDR1 and CDR2: LNHDA, SQIVND (reference sequence). Trimming removed 5 bases at V and 5 bases at J, with 6 bases between. The CDR3 sequence is CASSRGTEAFF. CDR3 DNA: TGTGCCAGTAGTCGGGGGACTGAAGCTTTCTTT.

This chain joins TRBV6-6 and TRBJ2-7; TRBD1 matches at 9 bases. The CDR3 runs to 15 residues. Germline CDR1 MNHNY, CDR2 SVGAGI (reference sequence). V gave up 6 bases and J gave up 6 bases; unmatched junction bases: 12. This CDR3 is CASRLSRDRVSEQYF. The CDR3 DNA follows: TGTGCCAGCAGACTCTCCCGGGACAGGGTGAGCGAGCAGTACTTC.

This CDR3 is CASSPGTGGTDTQYF. In nucleotides, the CDR3 is TGTGCCAGCTCACCAGGGACAGGAGGCACAGATACGCAGTATTTT. V and J are TRBV18 and TRBJ2-3; the match to TRBD1 covers 8 bases. Trimming took 2 bases from V and 1 from J; bases not matched to a gene: 2. CDR3 length: 15 amino acids. CDR1 and CDR2 (germline): KGHSH, LQKENI.

The chain carries TRBV2 and TRBJ1-5; D might be TRBD1 (5 bases). Trimming shortened V by 0 bases and J by 7 bases, and 10 bases separated the two germline ends. This CDR3 is built from 14 residues. Germline loops: CDR1 SNHLY, CDR2 FYNNEI. The CDR3 sequence is CASSEAGGGQPQHF. Here the CDR3 DNA reads TGTGCCAGCAGTGAAGCGGGGGGTGGGCAGCCCCAGCATTTT.

This clone was detected a few times. This sequence joins TRBV6-6 and TRBJ2-5, with D maybe TRBD1 (5 bases). The germline V and J ends were trimmed by 5 bases and 4 bases, with 11 bases remaining between them. CDR1 and CDR2 from the germline V gene are MNHNY and SVGAGI (reference sequence). The CDR3 is made up of 13 amino acids. CDR3 sequence reads: CASSRPQGETQYF. The CDR3 region has the DNA TGTGCCAGCAGTCGTCCCCAGGGAGAGACCCAGTACTTC.

This chain links TRBV7-2 with TRBJ1-3; D is possibly TRBD1 (6 bases). The CDR3 covers 16 residues. The V end was cut by 2 bases, the J end by 0 bases, with 11 bases between. CDR1 is SGHTA, CDR2 FQGNSA, per germline. CDR3 bases: TGTGCCAGCAGCTTAAACGGACAGATCTCTGGAAACACCATATATTTT. The encoded protein is CASSLNGQISGNTIYF.

The chain employs TRBV9 and TRBJ2-1; 7 bases fit TRBD1. V was clipped by 3 bases and J by 15 bases; unmatched bases: 6. Germline V gene lookup returns CDR1 SGDLS and CDR2 YYNGEE. The CDR3 extends over 11 amino acids. CDR3 region: CASSARGQLFF. As DNA, the CDR3 is TGTGCCAGCAGCGCTAGGGGGCAACTGTTCTTC.

This clone came up once. This chain connects TRBV6-2 or TRBV6-3 to TRBJ2-5, with 9 bases aligning to TRBD2. Looked up from germline, CDR1 is MNHEY and CDR2 is SVGEGT. V was clipped by 2 bases and J by 8 bases; unmatched bases: 15. The CDR3 consists of 17 residues. The CDR3 reads CASSYPTGRGGLGTQYF. The DNA of the CDR3 is TGTGCCAGCAGTTACCCCACTGGGCGGGGGGGCCTTGGTACCCAGTACTTC.

The rearrangement links TRBV29-1 to TRBJ1-2; the D is unclear. Germline V gives CDR1 SQVTM, CDR2 ANQGSEA. With 6 bases removed from V and 14 bases from J, the gap between germline ends came to 10 bases. This CDR3 is built from 8 residues. Written as DNA, the CDR3 is TGCAGCGTGGAATCGTTGACCTTC. Amino acids: CSVESLTF.

This clone has more than one count but fewer than ten. The chain uses TRBV6-5 and TRBJ2-7; D not resolved. The germline V gene encodes CDR1 MNHEY and CDR2 SVGAGI. V dropped 0 bases and J dropped 2 bases, with 11 bases sitting between them. There are 15 residues in the CDR3. The CDR3 sequence: CASSYSNADPYEQYF. In nucleotides, the CDR3 is TGTGCCAGCAGTTACTCGAATGCGGATCCCTACGAGCAGTACTTC.

Concerning this clone: Other DNA sequences of this sample code for an identical CDR3. This CDR3 is CASSLGGNQETQYF. CDR3 DNA: TGTGCCAGCAGCTTAGGAGGTAATCAAGAGACCCAGTACTTC. The chain is built from TRBV7-2 and TRBJ2-5; no clear D. Germline lookup yields CDR1 SGHTA and CDR2 FQGNSA. Between the trimmed V and J ends, which lost 1 base and 2 bases, there was a span of 8 bases. CDR3 length equals 14 residues. Supplemented by reference TRBV7-2 and TRBJ2-5, the full variable domain reads GAGVSQSPSNKVTEKGKDVELRCDPISGHTALYWYRQSLGQGLEFLIYFQGNSAPDKSGLPSDRFSAERTGGSVSTLTIQRTQQEDSAVYLCASSLGGNQETQYFGPGTRLLVL.

The chain carries TRBV7-2 and TRBJ2-7; D remains unclear. The germline CDR1 and CDR2 sequences are SGHTA and FQGNSA. CDR3 length: 12 residues. V was shortened by 4 bases and J by 6 bases, with 10 bases between the two germline ends. The CDR3 DNA follows: TGTGCCAGCAGCTCCCAAAGCCGCGAGCAGTACTTC. This translates into CASSSQSREQYF.

Here the CDR3 DNA reads TGTGCCAGCAGCCAACTAGCGGGGGGTGCAGATACGCAGTATTTT. This translates into CASSQLAGGADTQYF. The rearrangement links TRBV7-2 to TRBJ2-3; 12 bases agree with TRBD2. The germline gives CDR1 SGHTA, CDR2 FQGNSA. The CDR3 runs 15 residues. With 5 bases clipped from V and 4 bases from J, the junction kept 4 bases outside the gene matches. Variable domain in full (rest from reference TRBV7-2 and TRBJ2-3): GAGVSQSPSNKVTEKGKDVELRCDPISGHTALYWYRQSLGQGLEFLIYFQGNSAPDKSGLPSDRFSAERTGGSVSTLTIQRTQQEDSAVYLCASSQLAGGADTQYFGPGTRLTVL.

The gene calls are TRBV29-1 and TRBJ2-5, with TRBD2 identical over 11 bases. V lost 7 bases to trimming and J lost 1 base; unmatched junction nucleotides: 5. The CDR3 is 14 amino acids. Per germline, CDR1 SQVTM and CDR2 ANQGSEA. CDR3 in amino acids: CSDSSGGPQETQYF. CDR3 nucleotides: TGCAGCGATTCTAGCGGGGGGCCCCAAGAGACCCAGTACTTC.

The chain uses TRBV5-8 and TRBJ2-1, with D maybe TRBD2 (5 bases). This CDR3 spans 15 amino acids. V lost 1 base and J 2 bases, leaving 10 bases between the germline ends. CDR1 is SGHTS, CDR2 YDEGEE, per germline. This chain's CDR3 is CASSLSGRTYNEQFF. The CDR3, as DNA: TGTGCCAGCAGCTTGTCGGGGAGAACCTACAATGAGCAGTTCTTC.

The CDR3 DNA reads TGTGCCAGCAGTGGAGGCTACAGGGGGGAAAAAGATACGCAGTATTTT. It yields the protein CASSGGYRGEKDTQYF. This chain links TRBV2 with TRBJ2-3; TRBD1 aligns across 8 bases. Germline loops: CDR1 SNHLY, CDR2 FYNNEI. With V trimmed by 4 bases and J by 5 bases, 11 bases remained unmatched. The CDR3 length is 16 residues.

The J gene is TRBJ1-6, the V gene TRBV9; possible D gene TRBD1, 6 bases. The ends were cut back, 4 bases at V and 7 bases at J, with 12 bases in the middle. The germline V gene encodes CDR1 SGDLS and CDR2 YYNGEE. CDR3 size: 14 residues. The CDR3 loop reads CASSLTGQNSPLHF. For the CDR3, the DNA is TGTGCCAGCAGCTTGACAGGCCAGAATTCACCCCTCCACTTT.

The V gene is TRBV12-3 or TRBV12-4, the J gene TRBJ1-1, with 7 bases lining up with TRBD1. CDR3 length equals 11 residues. V gave up 6 bases and J gave up 13 bases; unmatched junction bases: 8. The CDR3 protein is CASRKDRKGFF. CDR3 nucleotides: TGTGCCAGCAGGAAGGACAGGAAAGGTTTCTTT.